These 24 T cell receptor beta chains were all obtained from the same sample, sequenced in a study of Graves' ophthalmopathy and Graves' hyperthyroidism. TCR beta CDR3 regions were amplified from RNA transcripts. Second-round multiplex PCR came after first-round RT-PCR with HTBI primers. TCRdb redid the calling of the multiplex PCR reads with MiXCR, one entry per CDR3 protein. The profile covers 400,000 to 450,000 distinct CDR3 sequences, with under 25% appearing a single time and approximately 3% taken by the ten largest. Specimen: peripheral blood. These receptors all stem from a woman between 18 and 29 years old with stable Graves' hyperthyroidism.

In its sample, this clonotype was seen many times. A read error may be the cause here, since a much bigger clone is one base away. The DNA for the CDR3 is TGTGCCACCGGGGGGAACCAAGAGACCAAGTACTTC. This translates into CATGGNQETKYF. The gene calls are TRBV24-1 and TRBJ2-5; TRBD2 is a possible D gene (6 bases). The CDR3 consists of 12 residues. Germline assignment: CDR1 KGHDR and CDR2 SFDVKD.

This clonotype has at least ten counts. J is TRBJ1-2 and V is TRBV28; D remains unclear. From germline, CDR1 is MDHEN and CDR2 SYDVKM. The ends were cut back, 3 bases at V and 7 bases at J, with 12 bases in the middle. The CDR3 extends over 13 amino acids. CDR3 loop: CASSFRHKIGYTF. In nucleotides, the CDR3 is TGTGCCAGCAGTTTCCGCCACAAGATTGGCTACACCTTC.

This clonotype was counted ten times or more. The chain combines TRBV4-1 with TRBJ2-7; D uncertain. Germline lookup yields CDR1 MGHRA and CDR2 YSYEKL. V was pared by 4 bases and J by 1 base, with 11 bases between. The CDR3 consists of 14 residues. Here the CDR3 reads CASSPEWSSYEQYF. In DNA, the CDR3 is TGCGCCAGCAGCCCCGAATGGTCGTCCTACGAGCAGTACTTC.

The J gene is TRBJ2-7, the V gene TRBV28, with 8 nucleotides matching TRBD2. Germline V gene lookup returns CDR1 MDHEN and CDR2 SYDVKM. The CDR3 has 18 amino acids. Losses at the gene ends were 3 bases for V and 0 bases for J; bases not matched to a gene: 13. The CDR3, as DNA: TGTGCCAGCAGTTTCAAGGCGGGAGGACAGCGAAACTCCTACGAGCAGTACTTC. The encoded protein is CASSFKAGGQRNSYEQYF.

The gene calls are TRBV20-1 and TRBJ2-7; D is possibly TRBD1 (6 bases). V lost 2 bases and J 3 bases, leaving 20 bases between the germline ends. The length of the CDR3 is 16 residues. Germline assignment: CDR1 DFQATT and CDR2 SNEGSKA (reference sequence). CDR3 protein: CSARPYRQAVVYEQYF. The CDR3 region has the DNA TGCAGTGCTAGACCCTACCGACAGGCTGTCGTCTACGAGCAGTACTTC.

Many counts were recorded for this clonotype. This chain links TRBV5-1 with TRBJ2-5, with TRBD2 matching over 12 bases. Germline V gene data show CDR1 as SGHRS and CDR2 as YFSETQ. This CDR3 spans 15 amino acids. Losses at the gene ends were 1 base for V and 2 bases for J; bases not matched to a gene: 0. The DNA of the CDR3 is TGCGCCAGCAGCTTGACTAGCGGGGGGCAAGAGACCCAGTACTTC. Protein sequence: CASSLTSGGQETQYF. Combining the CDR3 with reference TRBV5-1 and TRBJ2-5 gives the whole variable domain KAGVTQTPRYLIKTRGQQVTLSCSPISGHRSVSWYQQTPGQGLQFLFEYFSETQRNKGNFPGRFSGRQFSNSRSEMNVSTLELGDSALYLCASSLTSGGQETQYFGPGTRLLVL.

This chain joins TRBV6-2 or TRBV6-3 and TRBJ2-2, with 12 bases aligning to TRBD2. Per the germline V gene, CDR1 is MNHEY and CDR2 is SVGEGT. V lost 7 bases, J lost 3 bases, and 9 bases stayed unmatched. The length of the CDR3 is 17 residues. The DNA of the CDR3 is TGTGCCAGCACCGCCCTAGCGGGGGGGCGGTACACCGGGGAGCTGTTTTTT. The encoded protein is CASTALAGGRYTGELFF.

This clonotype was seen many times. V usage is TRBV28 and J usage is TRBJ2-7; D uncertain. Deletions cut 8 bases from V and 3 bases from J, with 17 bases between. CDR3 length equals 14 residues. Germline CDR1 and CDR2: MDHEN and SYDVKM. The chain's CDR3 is CASSPLVRDYEQYF. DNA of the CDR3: TGTGCCAGCTCCCCCCTCGTTAGGGACTACGAGCAGTACTTC.

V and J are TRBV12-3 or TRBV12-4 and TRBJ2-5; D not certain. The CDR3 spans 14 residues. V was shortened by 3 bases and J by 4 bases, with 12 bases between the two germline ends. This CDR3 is CASSFGSERETQYF. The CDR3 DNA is TGTGCCAGCAGTTTTGGCTCGGAACGAGAGACCCAGTACTTC.

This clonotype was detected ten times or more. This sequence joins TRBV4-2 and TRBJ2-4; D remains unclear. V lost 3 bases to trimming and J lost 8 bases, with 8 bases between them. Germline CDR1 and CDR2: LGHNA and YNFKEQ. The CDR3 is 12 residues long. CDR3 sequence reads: CASSQARDIQYF. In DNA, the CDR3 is TGTGCCAGCAGCCAGGCTAGGGACATTCAGTACTTC.

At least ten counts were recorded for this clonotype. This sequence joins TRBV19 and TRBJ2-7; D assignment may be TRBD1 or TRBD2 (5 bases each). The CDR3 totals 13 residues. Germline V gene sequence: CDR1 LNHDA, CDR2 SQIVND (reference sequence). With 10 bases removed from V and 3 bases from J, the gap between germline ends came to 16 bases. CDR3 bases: TGTGCCAACTTCGACAGAGGGCTCTACGAGCAGTACTTC. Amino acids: CANFDRGLYEQYF.

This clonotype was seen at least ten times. The CDR3 DNA follows: TGTGCCAGCAGCGTAGGGGGGACTCCCGCCTACGAGCAGTACTTC. It codes for CASSVGGTPAYEQYF. The chain is built from TRBV9 and TRBJ2-7, with D possibly matching TRBD2 (6 bases). The CDR3 spans 15 residues. The V end was cut by 0 bases, the J end by 2 bases, with 12 bases between. The V gene's germline CDR1 is SGDLS and CDR2 YYNGEE. Filled out from reference TRBV9 and TRBJ2-7, the complete variable domain reads DSGVTQTPKHLITATGQRVTLRCSPRSGDLSVYWYQQSLDQGLQFLIQYYNGEERAKGNILERFSAQQFPDLHSELNLSSLELGDSALYFCASSVGGTPAYEQYFGPGTRLTVT.

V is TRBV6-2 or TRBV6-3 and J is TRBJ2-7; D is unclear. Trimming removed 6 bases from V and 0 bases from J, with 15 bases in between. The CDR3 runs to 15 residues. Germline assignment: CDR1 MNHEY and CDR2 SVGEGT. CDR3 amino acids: CASSPKIDVSYEQYF. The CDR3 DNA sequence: TGTGCCAGCAGCCCAAAGATTGACGTCTCCTACGAGCAGTACTTC.

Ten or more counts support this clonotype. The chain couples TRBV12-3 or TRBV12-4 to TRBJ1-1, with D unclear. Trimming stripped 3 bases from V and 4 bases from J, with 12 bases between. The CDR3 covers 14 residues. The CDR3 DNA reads TGTGCCAGCAGTTTGGCTGGGAAGGGCACTGAAGCTTTCTTT. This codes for CASSLAGKGTEAFF.

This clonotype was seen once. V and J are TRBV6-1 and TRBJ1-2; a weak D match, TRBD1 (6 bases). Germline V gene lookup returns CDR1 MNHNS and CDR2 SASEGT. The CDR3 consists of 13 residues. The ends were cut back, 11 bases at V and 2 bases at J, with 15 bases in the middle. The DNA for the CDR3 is TGTGCCTCGGCCAGGGGTCTCAACTATGGCTACACCTTC. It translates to CASARGLNYGYTF.

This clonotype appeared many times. For the CDR3, the DNA is TGCAGTGCTAGACCGTCAGGGCTTTCGGGCACTGAAGCTTTCTTT. This codes for CSARPSGLSGTEAFF. The rearrangement uses TRBV20-1 and TRBJ1-1; D is perhaps TRBD1 (5 bases). The ends were cut back, 2 bases at V and 4 bases at J, with 17 bases in the middle. Germline loops: CDR1 DFQATT, CDR2 SNEGSKA (reference sequence). The CDR3 loop spans 15 amino acids.

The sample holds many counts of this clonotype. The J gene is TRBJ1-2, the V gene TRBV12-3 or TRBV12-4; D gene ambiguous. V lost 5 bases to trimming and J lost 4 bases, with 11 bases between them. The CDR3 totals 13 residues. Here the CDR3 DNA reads TGTGCCAGCAGTCCGACCACTTTCTATGGCTACACCTTC. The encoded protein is CASSPTTFYGYTF.

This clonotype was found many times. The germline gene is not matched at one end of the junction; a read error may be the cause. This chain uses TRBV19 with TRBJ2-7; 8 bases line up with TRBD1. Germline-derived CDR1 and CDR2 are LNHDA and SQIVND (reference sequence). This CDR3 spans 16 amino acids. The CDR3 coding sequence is TGTGCCAGTAGGAGAGAGACCGGGACAGGCTCCAACGAGCAGTACTTC. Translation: CASRRETGTGSNEQYF.

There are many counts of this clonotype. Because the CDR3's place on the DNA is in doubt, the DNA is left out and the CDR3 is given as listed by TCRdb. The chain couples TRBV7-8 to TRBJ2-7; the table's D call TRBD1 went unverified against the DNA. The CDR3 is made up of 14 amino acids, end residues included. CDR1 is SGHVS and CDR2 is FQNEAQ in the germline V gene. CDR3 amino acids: CASSQAVAGGTEYF.

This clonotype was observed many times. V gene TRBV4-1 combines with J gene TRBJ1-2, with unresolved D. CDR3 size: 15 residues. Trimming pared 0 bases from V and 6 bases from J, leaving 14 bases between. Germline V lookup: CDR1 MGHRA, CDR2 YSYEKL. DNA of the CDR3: TGCGCCAGCAGCCAAGACGCAGTTCGGGCGGATGGCTACACCTTC. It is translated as CASSQDAVRADGYTF.

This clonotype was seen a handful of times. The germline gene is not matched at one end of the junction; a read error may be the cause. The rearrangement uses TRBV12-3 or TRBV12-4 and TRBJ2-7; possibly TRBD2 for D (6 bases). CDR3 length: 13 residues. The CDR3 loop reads CASSFGGWGEQYF. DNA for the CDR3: TGTGCCAGCAGTTTTGGGGGTTGGGGGGAGCAGTATTTC.

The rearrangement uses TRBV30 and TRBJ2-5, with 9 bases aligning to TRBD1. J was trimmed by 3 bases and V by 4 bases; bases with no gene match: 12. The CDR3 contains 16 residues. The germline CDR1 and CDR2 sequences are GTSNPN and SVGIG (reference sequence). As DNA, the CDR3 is TGTGCCTGGAATCCGGGACAGGGAGGACTCAAAGAGACCCAGTACTTC. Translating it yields CAWNPGQGGLKETQYF.

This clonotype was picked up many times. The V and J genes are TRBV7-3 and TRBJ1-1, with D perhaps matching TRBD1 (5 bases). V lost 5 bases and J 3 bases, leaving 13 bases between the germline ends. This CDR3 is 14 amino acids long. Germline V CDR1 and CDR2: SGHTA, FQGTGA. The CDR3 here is CASSTTAGDTEAFF. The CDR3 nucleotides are TGTGCCAGCAGCACGACAGCGGGGGACACTGAAGCTTTCTTT.

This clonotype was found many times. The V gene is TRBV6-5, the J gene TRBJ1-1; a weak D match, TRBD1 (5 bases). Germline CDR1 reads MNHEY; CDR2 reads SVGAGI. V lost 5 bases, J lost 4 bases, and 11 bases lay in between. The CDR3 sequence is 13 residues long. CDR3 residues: CASSPEGPTEAFF. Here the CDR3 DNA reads TGTGCCAGCAGTCCGGAGGGGCCCACTGAAGCTTTCTTT.